These T cell receptor beta chains were read from a single sample in a study of blood T cell repertoires in COVID-19. Clones were sequenced by immunoSEQ multiplex PCR, and TCRdb holds only the in-frame ones, with some missing. The data show 50,000 to 70,000 clones, about 87% seen once. The sample taken for sequencing was peripheral blood. These receptors were taken from a man in his 60s with active or convalescent COVID-19. CDR3s include the opening cysteine and the closing phenylalanine or tryptophan. D genes are given only for firm matches. Part of the rows lack a size; the others show once, few, many or a class for expanded clones.

>.|TRBJ2-1|.|TRBV21-1
CASSNLGRSRNEQFF
TGTGCCAGCAGCAATCTGGGGCGGAGCAGGAATGAGCAGTTCTTC
>.|TRBJ1-2|.|TRBV7-9
CASSFDPRGSGGGSYGYTF
TGTGCCAGCAGCTTTGACCCCAGGGGCTCAGGTGGAGGCAGCTATGGCTACACCTTC
>.|TRBJ2-1|TRBD2|TRBV7-2
CASSPQGGGGYNEQFF
TGTGCCAGCAGCCCCCAGGGTGGCGGGGGATACAATGAGCAGTTCTTC
>.|TRBJ2-6|.|TRBV7-3
CASSITGIGANVLTF
TGTGCCAGCAGCATTACAGGGATCGGGGCCAACGTCCTGACTTTC
>.|TRBJ2-1|TRBD2|TRBV6-5
CASSTREVRYNEQFF
TGTGCCAGCAGTACGCGGGAGGTCCGGTACAATGAGCAGTTCTTC
>once|TRBJ1-1|TRBD1|TRBV5-5
CASSLEGGQGVWDTEAFF
TGTGCCAGCAGCTTGGAGGGAGGACAGGGGGTCTGGGACACTGAAGCTTTCTTT
>few|TRBJ1-2|.|TRBV23-1
CATPRNYGYTF
TGCGCCACCCCGAGGAACTATGGCTACACCTTC
>.|TRBJ1-2|TRBD1|TRBV3-1/TRBV3-2
CASSGYSGQGARGYTF
TGTGCCAGCAGCGGTTATTCGGGACAGGGGGCCAGGGGCTACACCTTC
>.|TRBJ2-7|.|TRBV24-1
CATSDPLGEQYF
TGTGCCACCAGTGACCCACTAGGCGAGCAGTACTTC
>.|TRBJ1-2|.|TRBV5-1
CASSLAPPVADGYTF
TGCGCCAGCAGCTTGGCCCCGCCGGTCGCGGATGGCTACACCTTC
>once|TRBJ1-1|.|TRBV2
CASRPKRQLNTEAFF
TGTGCCAGCAGGCCTAAAAGACAGCTGAACACTGAAGCTTTCTTT
>.|TRBJ2-2|TRBD2|TRBV6-1
CASSDPAGGKSGELFF
TGTGCCAGCAGTGACCCGGCGGGAGGGAAGAGCGGGGAGCTGTTTTTT
>once|TRBJ2-3|.|TRBV3-1/TRBV3-2
CASSQDLLLTQYF
TGTGCCAGCAGCCAAGATCTGTTATTAACGCAGTATTTT
>.|TRBJ1-5|TRBD1|TRBV2
CASSGQGLRQPQHF
TGTGCCAGCAGTGGACAGGGATTGAGGCAGCCCCAGCATTTT
>.|TRBJ1-5|TRBD1|TRBV4-1
CASSQGTGVQPQHF
TGCGCCAGCAGCCAAGGGACAGGGGTTCAGCCCCAGCATTTT